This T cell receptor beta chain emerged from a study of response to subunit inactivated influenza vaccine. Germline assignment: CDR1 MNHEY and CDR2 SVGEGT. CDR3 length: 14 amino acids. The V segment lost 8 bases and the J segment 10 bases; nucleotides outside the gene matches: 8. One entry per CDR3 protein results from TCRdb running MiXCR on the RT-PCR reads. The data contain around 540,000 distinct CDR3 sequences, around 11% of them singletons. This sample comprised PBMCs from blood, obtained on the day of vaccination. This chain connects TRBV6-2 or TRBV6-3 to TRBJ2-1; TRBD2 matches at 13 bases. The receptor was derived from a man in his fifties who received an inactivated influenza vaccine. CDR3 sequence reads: CASLRTSGGGEQFF. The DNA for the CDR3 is TGTGCCAGCCTTCGGACTAGCGGGGGTGGGGAGCAGTTCTTC.